The 17 T cell receptor beta chains given below trace back to one sample, sequenced in a study of T cell changes during pregnancy in multiple sclerosis. TCRdb's table, derived via immunoSEQ multiplex PCR, lists solely in-frame clones and lacks some. This sample has 83,000 or so clones; 90% to 95% occur once, and the top ten carry about 1.7%. The source material was peripheral blood, sampled after pregnancy. The source is a female donor in good health, enrolled as a control in a pregnancy study.

This clone was observed a few times. The chain carries TRBV10-3 and TRBJ2-7, with D possibly TRBD1 on 6 matching bases. Germline CDR1 ENHRY, CDR2 SYGVKD. Trimming took 6 bases from V and 4 from J, leaving 10 bases between them. The CDR3 runs to 12 residues. This CDR3 is CAISVTGYEQYF. For the CDR3, the DNA is TGTGCCATCAGCGTAACAGGGTACGAGCAGTACTTC.

This chain links TRBV9 with TRBJ1-2; 7 nucleotides match TRBD1. The junction had 6 bases not matched to a gene; V was cut back by 0 bases and J by 4 bases. The CDR3 runs to 15 residues. Per the germline V gene, CDR1 is SGDLS and CDR2 is YYNGEE. CDR3 residues: CASSVGQGWVYGYTF. The CDR3 nucleotides are TGTGCCAGCAGCGTAGGACAGGGTTGGGTCTATGGCTACACCTTC.

This chain joins TRBV28 and TRBJ2-7; D is unresolved. CDR3 length: 13 residues. Trimming shortened V by 6 bases and J by 4 bases, and 13 bases separated the two germline ends. CDR1 is MDHEN and CDR2 is SYDVKM in the germline V gene. The CDR3 here is CASSNTYSYEQYF. The CDR3, as DNA: TGTGCCAGCAGCAATACCTACTCGTACGAGCAGTACTTC.

The rearrangement links TRBV28 to TRBJ1-5, with TRBD1 identical over 8 bases. CDR1 is MDHEN and CDR2 is SYDVKM in the germline V gene. The length of the CDR3 is 15 residues. The V gene end was trimmed by 1 base and the J gene end by 6 bases; junction bases not matched to a gene: 5. CDR3 DNA sequence: TGTGCCAGCAGTTTATACGGGACAGGTTTTCAGCCCCAGCATTTT. Its protein is CASSLYGTGFQPQHF.

V and J are TRBV11-2 and TRBJ2-1; D is ambiguous. Germline assignment: CDR1 SGHAT and CDR2 FQNNGV. This CDR3 comprises 12 residues. V gave up 7 bases and J gave up 5 bases, with 9 bases separating them. The CDR3 DNA reads as TGTGCCAGCAAAACGGTGAACAATGAGCAGTTCTTC. Residues: CASKTVNNEQFF.

The rearrangement joins TRBV5-1 to TRBJ2-3; 11 positions agree with TRBD2. Germline V lookup: CDR1 SGHRS, CDR2 YFSETQ. With V trimmed by 0 bases and J by 6 bases, 6 bases remained unmatched. The CDR3 is 16 residues long. The CDR3 protein is CASSLGVAGGPDTQYF. The CDR3 coding sequence is TGCGCCAGCAGCTTGGGGGTAGCGGGAGGGCCTGATACGCAGTATTTT.

The V and J genes are TRBV30 and TRBJ2-5; 13 bases match TRBD2. This CDR3 contains 16 residues. Trimming cost V 3 bases and J 5 bases; bases outside gene matches: 9. In germline, CDR1 is GTSNPN, CDR2 SVGIG (reference sequence). The chain's CDR3 is CAWSSGLAGVGETQYF. CDR3 sequence (DNA): TGTGCCTGGAGCTCTGGACTAGCGGGAGTTGGGGAGACCCAGTACTTC. Drawing the rest from reference TRBV30 and TRBJ2-5, the complete variable domain is SQTIHQWPATLVQPVGSPLSLECTVEGTSNPNLYWYRQAAGRGLQLLFYSVGIGQISSEVPQNLSASRPQDRQFILSSKKLLLSDSGFYLCAWSSGLAGVGETQYFGPGTRLLVL.

The J gene is TRBJ1-5, the V gene TRBV19; no clear D gene. V lost 3 bases to trimming and J lost 9 bases, with 15 bases between them. There are 14 residues in the CDR3. CDR1 and CDR2 from the germline V gene are LNHDA and SQIVND (reference sequence). CDR3 residues: CASSIRVKNWPQHF. The CDR3 nucleotides are TGTGCCAGTAGTATTCGGGTTAAGAATTGGCCCCAGCATTTT.

The chain uses TRBV14 and TRBJ2-5; 9 nucleotides align to TRBD1. This CDR3 contains 14 residues. CDR1 SGHDN and CDR2 FVKESK come from the germline V gene. The junction had 3 bases not matched to a gene; V was cut back by 3 bases and J by 4 bases. CDR3: CASSHRQGGETQYF. In DNA form, the CDR3 reads TGTGCCAGCAGCCATCGACAGGGGGGAGAGACCCAGTACTTC.

The chain combines TRBV18 with TRBJ2-1, with TRBD2 matching 7 bases. The CDR3 is 19 amino acids. Trimming at V came to 4 bases and at J to 7 bases, leaving 22 bases not matched to a gene. Germline lookup yields CDR1 KGHSH and CDR2 LQKENI. The CDR3 sequence is CASSRRGTRELPGGNEQFF. CDR3 sequence (DNA): TGTGCCAGCTCACGCCGCGGGACGCGGGAGCTCCCAGGTGGGAATGAGCAGTTCTTC.

This clone has a single count. V and J are TRBV11-2 and TRBJ2-7; D possibly corresponds to TRBD2 (6 bases). The CDR3 loop spans 15 amino acids. Germline CDR1 reads SGHAT; CDR2 reads FQNNGV. V lost 3 bases and J lost 5, with 17 bases in between. CDR3 region: CASSFRRGEWDEQYF. The CDR3 DNA sequence: TGTGCCAGCAGCTTCCGGCGGGGCGAATGGGACGAGCAGTACTTC.

J is TRBJ2-7 and V is TRBV27; 12 positions match TRBD1. Germline V CDR1 and CDR2: MNHEY, SMNVEV (reference sequence). The CDR3 is made up of 14 amino acids. V gave up 3 bases and J gave up 5 bases; unmatched junction bases: 2. The DNA for the CDR3 is TGTGCCAGCAGTTTGGGGACAGGGGGCGACGAGCAGTACTTC. Its translation: CASSLGTGGDEQYF.

J is TRBJ2-2 and V is TRBV29-1; D might be TRBD1 (7 bases). Germline CDR1 and CDR2: SQVTM and ANQGSEA. Trimming stripped 3 bases from V and 5 bases from J, with 13 bases between. The CDR3 has 14 residues. DNA for the CDR3: TGCAGCGTTGACGGTGCAGGGGGGACCGGGGAGCTGTTTTTT. This translates into CSVDGAGGTGELFF.

The V gene is TRBV11-3, the J gene TRBJ2-5; D is uncertain. In germline, CDR1 is SGHNT, CDR2 YENEEA. V was pared by 5 bases and J by 1 base, with 17 bases between. This CDR3 is 16 amino acids long. The CDR3 nucleotides are TGTGCCAGCAGCCGCCGAACCCGACTTGGCCAAGAGACCCAGTACTTC. The encoded protein is CASSRRTRLGQETQYF.

This clone came up once. V is TRBV29-1 and J is TRBJ2-1, with TRBD2 identical over 11 bases. V gave up 2 bases and J gave up 10 bases; unmatched junction bases: 4. Germline V gene lookup returns CDR1 SQVTM and CDR2 ANQGSEA. The CDR3 sequence is 13 residues long. CDR3 in amino acids: CSVEKLAGDEQFF. The CDR3 DNA sequence: TGCAGCGTTGAAAAACTAGCGGGAGACGAGCAGTTCTTC.

This chain joins TRBV13 and TRBJ1-4; possible D gene TRBD1, 6 bases. The CDR3 extends over 15 amino acids. With 5 bases removed from V and 2 bases from J, the gap between germline ends came to 12 bases. Germline V lookup: CDR1 PRHDT, CDR2 FYEKMQ (reference sequence). CDR3 bases: TGTGCCAGCAGCGTCAGGGGTCGCACTAATGAAAAACTGTTTTTT. Encoded protein: CASSVRGRTNEKLFF. The entire variable domain, with the rest obtained from reference TRBV13 and TRBJ1-4, is as follows: AAGVIQSPRHLIKEKRETATLKCYPIPRHDTVYWYQQGPGQDPQFLISFYEKMQSDKGSIPDRFSAQQFSDYHSELNMSSLELGDSALYFCASSVRGRTNEKLFFGSGTQLSVL.

J is TRBJ2-1 and V is TRBV14; 7 positions agree with TRBD2. This CDR3 has 15 residues. V trimming: 1 base; J trimming: 3 bases; junction bases outside the gene matches: 3. Per germline, CDR1 SGHDN and CDR2 FVKESK. CDR3 residues: CASSQVGGSYNEQFF. CDR3 bases: TGTGCCAGCAGCCAAGTAGGCGGGAGCTACAATGAGCAGTTCTTC.